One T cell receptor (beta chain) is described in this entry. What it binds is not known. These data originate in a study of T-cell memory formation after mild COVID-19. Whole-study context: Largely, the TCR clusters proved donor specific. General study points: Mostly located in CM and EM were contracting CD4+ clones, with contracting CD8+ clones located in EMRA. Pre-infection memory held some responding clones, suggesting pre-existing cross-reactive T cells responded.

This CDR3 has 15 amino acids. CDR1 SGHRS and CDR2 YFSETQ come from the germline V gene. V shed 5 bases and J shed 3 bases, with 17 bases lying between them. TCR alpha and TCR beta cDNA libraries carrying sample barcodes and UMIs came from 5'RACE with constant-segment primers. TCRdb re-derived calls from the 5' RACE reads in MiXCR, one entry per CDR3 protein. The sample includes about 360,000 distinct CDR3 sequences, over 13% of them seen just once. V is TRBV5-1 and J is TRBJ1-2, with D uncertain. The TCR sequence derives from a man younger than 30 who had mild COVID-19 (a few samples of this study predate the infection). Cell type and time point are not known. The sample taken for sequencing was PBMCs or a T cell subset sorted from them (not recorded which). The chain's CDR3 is CASRNVNDWHYGYTF. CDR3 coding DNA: TGCGCCAGCAGAAATGTTAACGATTGGCACTATGGCTACACCTTC.